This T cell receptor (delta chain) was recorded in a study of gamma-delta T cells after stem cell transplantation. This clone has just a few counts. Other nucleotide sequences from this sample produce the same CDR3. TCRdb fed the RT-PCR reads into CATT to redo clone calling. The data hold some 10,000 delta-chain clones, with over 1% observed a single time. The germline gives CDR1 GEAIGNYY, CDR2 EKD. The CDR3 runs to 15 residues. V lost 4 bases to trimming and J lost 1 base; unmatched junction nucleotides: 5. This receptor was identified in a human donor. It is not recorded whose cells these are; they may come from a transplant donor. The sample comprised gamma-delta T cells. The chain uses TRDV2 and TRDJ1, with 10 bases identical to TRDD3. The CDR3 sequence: CACDRLGDITDKLIF. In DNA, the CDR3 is TGTGCCTGTGATAGGCTGGGGGATATCACCGATAAACTCATCTTT.